This T cell receptor (beta chain) appears in the sequencing data of a study of T-cell reconstitution after alpha-beta-depleted transplantation in children. This clonotype was counted between two and nine times. The germline CDR1 and CDR2 sequences are DFQATT and SNEGSKA (reference sequence). The V and J ends lost 8 bases and 4 bases, in that order; junction bases with no gene match: 11. The CDR3 covers 14 residues. Researchers prepared the TCRbeta library using unique molecular identifiers, the study reports. TCRdb re-analysed the PCR reads in MiXCR, keeping a single row per CDR3 protein. The sample consists of 500,000 to 750,000 distinct CDR3 sequences, 13% of them appearing once.

The sample in question was PBMCs, mostly from graft donor cells, obtained 360 days after TCRalphabeta/CD19-depleted stem cell transplant. The TCR was taken from a male patient younger than 18 who had a stem cell transplant for acute myeloid leukemia, so the T cells may come from the graft donor. The V call is TRBV20-1, the J call TRBJ2-7, with 10 bases identical to TRBD2. The CDR3 DNA is TGCAGTCTTGACGGCCTAGCGGGAGTATACGAGCAGTACTTC. Translated: CSLDGLAGVYEQYF.